Here is one TCR beta chain with its context. The record originates from a study of blood T cell repertoires in COVID-19. Study in general: The samples span acute and convalescent COVID-19 from the United States, Italy and Spain.

Recruited during active infection, patients (from Seattle) were subsequently followed longitudinally. From germline, CDR1 is MGHDK and CDR2 SYGVNS. This CDR3 contains 15 residues. V dropped 4 bases and J dropped 5; count of bases not matched to a gene: 4. Using immunoSEQ multiplex PCR, the repertoire was profiled, and TCRdb retains in-frame clones only, with some absent. The sample yields some 80,000 clones, 70% to 90% seen once. The TCR comes from a man aged 55 to 70 with COVID-19, enrolled during active disease. V is TRBV25-1 and J is TRBJ2-7; the match to TRBD2 covers 14 bases. The sequenced material came from peripheral blood. DNA of the CDR3: TGTGCCAGCAGTGCCGGACTAGCGGGAGGCGACGAGCAGTACTTC. Its protein is CASSAGLAGGDEQYF.